A single sample gave rise to the 22 T cell receptor beta chains below, sequenced in a study of blood T cell repertoires in COVID-19. Method: immunoSEQ multiplex PCR; TCRdb's copy keeps in-frame clones and lacks some. The data hold about 430,000 clones, with about 88% observed a single time. Sequenced: PBMCs or T cells enriched from blood (not recorded which). These TCRs come from a woman under 30 who had been exposed to COVID-19.

The chain carries TRBV5-6 and TRBJ2-2; 10 positions agree with TRBD2. In germline, CDR1 is SGHDT, CDR2 YYEEEE. The CDR3 is made up of 18 amino acids. J lost 7 bases, V lost 3 bases, and 15 bases had no gene match. Here the CDR3 DNA reads TGTGCCAGCAGCTCGGCGCTAGGGACTAGCGCCCGGGGCGGGGAGCTGTTTTTT. It is translated as CASSSALGTSARGGELFF.

The chain has TRBV19 and TRBJ2-4, with TRBD2 identical over 14 bases. V was clipped by 3 bases and J by 1 base; unmatched bases: 11. The CDR3 spans 20 residues. Looked up from germline, CDR1 is LNHDA and CDR2 is SQIVND (reference sequence). CDR3 sequence (DNA): TGTGCCAGTAGTATCGGGACTAGCGGGAGTCTGGGGGGGGCCAAAAACATTCAGTACTTC. It is translated as CASSIGTSGSLGGAKNIQYF.

Comments on this clone: Other DNA sequences in this specimen translate into the identical CDR3. The V call is TRBV10-3, the J call TRBJ1-5; D ambiguous. Germline V gene sequence: CDR1 ENHRY, CDR2 SYGVKD. CDR3 length equals 15 residues. Between the trimmed V and J ends, which lost 0 bases and 2 bases, there was a span of 8 bases. As DNA, the CDR3 is TGTGCCATCAGTGAGTCAGGTGGGCGCAATCAGCCCCAGCATTTT. Amino acid sequence: CAISESGGRNQPQHF.

This rearrangement joins TRBV7-2 to TRBJ2-1; 14 bases align to TRBD2. Unmatched junction bases numbered 6, after V lost 5 bases and J lost 0 bases. The germline gives CDR1 SGHTA, CDR2 FQGNSA. This CDR3 is built from 18 residues. The CDR3 bases are TGTGCCAGCAGCCGGACTAGCGGGGGGCCCAGCTCCTACAATGAGCAGTTCTTC. Amino acid sequence: CASSRTSGGPSSYNEQFF.

The rearrangement uses TRBV20-1 and TRBJ2-1, with D possibly being TRBD2 (6 bases). The CDR3 length is 11 residues. Per the germline V gene, CDR1 is DFQATT and CDR2 is SNEGSKA (reference sequence). Deletions cut 6 bases from V and 15 bases from J, with 18 bases between. The CDR3 DNA follows: TGCAGTGCCGTAATCGGGAGTGTAGCGTTCTTC. It is translated as CSAVIGSVAFF.

This chain uses TRBV19 with TRBJ2-2; D is undetermined. The V and J ends lost 6 bases and 2 bases respectively, with 4 bases between them. CDR3 length: 12 amino acids. CDR1 is LNHDA and CDR2 is SQIVND in the germline V gene (reference sequence). CDR3 in amino acids: CASSPNTGELFF. The CDR3 DNA reads as TGTGCCAGTAGCCCTAACACCGGGGAGCTGTTTTTT.

This chain connects TRBV2 to TRBJ2-3; no firm D call. Per germline, CDR1 SNHLY and CDR2 FYNNEI. The CDR3 spans 14 residues. The ends were cut back, 4 bases at V and 4 bases at J, with 12 bases in the middle. The CDR3 protein is CASSVGSIPDTQYF. The CDR3 DNA follows: TGTGCCAGCAGTGTCGGGTCCATCCCAGATACGCAGTATTTT.

This sequence joins TRBV14 and TRBJ2-7; 8 bases are a match to TRBD2. Trimming removed 5 bases from V and 6 bases from J; junction bases left unmatched: 12. The CDR3 sequence is 15 residues long. CDR1 SGHDN and CDR2 FVKESK come from the germline V gene. CDR3 sequence: CASSKDSGTSREQYF. DNA of the CDR3: TGTGCCAGCAGCAAGGATAGCGGGACCTCCCGCGAGCAGTACTTC.

In the case of this clone: Other DNA sequences in the same sample also yield this CDR3. The chain employs TRBV10-2 and TRBJ2-1; 15 bases agree with TRBD2. The V and J ends lost 6 bases and 5 bases, in that order; junction bases with no gene match: 5. The germline V gene has CDR1 WSHSY and CDR2 SAAADI. The CDR3 sequence is 16 residues long. As DNA, the CDR3 is TGCGCCAGCAGCGGACTAGCGGGGGGGCCCGACAATGAGCAGTTCTTC. This encodes CASSGLAGGPDNEQFF.

The chain is built from TRBV5-1 and TRBJ2-5; 10 positions match TRBD2. The trim removed 1 base at V and 2 bases at J, leaving 14 bases unmatched. The CDR3 runs to 19 residues. CDR1 is SGHRS and CDR2 is YFSETQ in the germline V gene. CDR3 bases: TGCGCCAGCAGCTTGCCGACGAGGACTAGCGGAGATAAACAAGAGACCCAGTACTTC. This sequence encodes CASSLPTRTSGDKQETQYF. Drawing the rest from reference TRBV5-1 and TRBJ2-5, the complete variable domain is KAGVTQTPRYLIKTRGQQVTLSCSPISGHRSVSWYQQTPGQGLQFLFEYFSETQRNKGNFPGRFSGRQFSNSRSEMNVSTLELGDSALYLCASSLPTRTSGDKQETQYFGPGTRLLVL.

V is TRBV29-1 and J is TRBJ2-4; 13 positions match TRBD2. The junction had 4 bases not matched to a gene; V was cut back by 7 bases and J by 10 bases. The V gene's germline CDR1 is SQVTM and CDR2 ANQGSEA. CDR3 size: 12 residues. The CDR3 loop is CSGMTSGRIQYF. Written as DNA, the CDR3 is TGCAGCGGTATGACTAGCGGGAGGATTCAGTACTTC.

This chain uses TRBV6-5 with TRBJ1-1; D might be TRBD1 (6 bases). Germline assignment: CDR1 MNHEY and CDR2 SVGAGI. This CDR3 is 15 amino acids long. The V and J ends lost 0 bases and 1 base respectively, with 9 bases between them. The CDR3 sequence: CASSYSVQGNTEAFF. DNA of the CDR3: TGTGCCAGCAGTTACTCGGTACAGGGGAACACTGAAGCTTTCTTT.

The chain has TRBV15 and TRBJ2-2, with TRBD1 matching 7 bases. The CDR3 sequence is 15 residues long. Germline V gene data show CDR1 as LNHNV and CDR2 as YYDKDF (reference sequence). Trimming at V came to 2 bases and at J to 1 base, leaving 1 base not matched to a gene. CDR3 loop: CATSRWTGNTGELFF. CDR3 sequence (DNA): TGTGCCACCAGCAGATGGACAGGGAACACCGGGGAGCTGTTTTTT.

The chain carries TRBV28 and TRBJ1-2; TRBD1 is a possible D gene (5 bases). This CDR3 has 19 residues. Germline V gives CDR1 MDHEN, CDR2 SYDVKM. Trimming took 3 bases from V and 2 from J, leaving 25 bases between them. This CDR3 is CASSLARLGGTQGNYGYTF. CDR3 nucleotide sequence: TGTGCCAGCAGTTTGGCGAGGCTAGGCGGGACCCAAGGGAACTATGGCTACACCTTC.

The chain uses TRBV12-3 or TRBV12-4 and TRBJ2-5; tentative D call: TRBD2 (5 bases). Trimming took off 8 bases at V and 2 bases at J, with 9 bases between the two ends. This CDR3 spans 12 amino acids. The CDR3 loop reads CASGGNQETQYF. The DNA of the CDR3 is TGTGCCAGCGGAGGAAATCAAGAGACCCAGTACTTC.

The chain uses TRBV24-1 and TRBJ2-1, with 7 bases fitting TRBD1. This CDR3 has 16 amino acids. Trimming removed 1 base from V and 6 bases from J; junction bases left unmatched: 8. From germline, CDR1 is KGHDR and CDR2 SFDVKD. CDR3 in amino acids: CATSDFQGVGLNEQFF. The CDR3 nucleotides are TGTGCCACCAGTGATTTCCAGGGGGTAGGACTCAATGAGCAGTTCTTC.

The chain recombines TRBV3-1 (or the pseudogene TRBV3-2) with TRBJ1-5; D is ambiguous. The CDR3 sequence is 15 residues long. V lost 6 bases, J lost 0 bases, and 12 bases lay in between. Germline V gives CDR1 LGHDT, CDR2 YNNKEL (reference sequence). The CDR3 protein is CASSLTANSNQPQHF. CDR3 DNA sequence: TGTGCCAGCAGTCTGACTGCGAATAGCAATCAGCCCCAGCATTTT.

The chain couples TRBV18 to TRBJ2-7; TRBD1 matches 10 bases. The CDR3 has 14 amino acids. With V trimmed by 3 bases and J by 7 bases, 6 bases remained unmatched. Germline values: CDR1 KGHSH, CDR2 LQKENI. This CDR3 is CASSPGTGVGEQYF. In DNA form, the CDR3 reads TGTGCCAGCTCACCCGGGACAGGGGTAGGGGAGCAGTACTTC.

The rearrangement joins TRBV7-9 to TRBJ2-2; 11 nucleotides align to TRBD2. Unmatched junction bases numbered 7, after V lost 7 bases and J lost 3 bases. There are 16 residues in the CDR3. Germline CDR1 is SEHNR and CDR2 is FQNEAQ (reference sequence). DNA of the CDR3: TGTGCCAGCATACCCCGGACTAGCGGGTACACCGGGGAGCTGTTTTTT. Encoded protein: CASIPRTSGYTGELFF.

This clone was detected only a few times. This chain uses TRBV2 with TRBJ1-6; D is unclear. Deletions cut 2 bases from V and 9 bases from J, with 14 bases between. This CDR3 contains 15 residues. Per germline, CDR1 SNHLY and CDR2 FYNNEI. CDR3 DNA: TGTGCCAGCAGTGAAAGTCTTCGGGAAAGTTCACCCCTCCACTTT. Protein product: CASSESLRESSPLHF.

CDR3 coding DNA: TGCGCCAGCAGCCTCGACAGTACCTACAATGAGCAGTTCTTC. Amino acids: CASSLDSTYNEQFF. The V and J genes are TRBV5-1 and TRBJ2-1, with a possible D match to TRBD1 (5 bases). V lost 4 bases to trimming and J lost 2 bases, with 10 bases between them. Germline CDR1 is SGHRS and CDR2 is YFSETQ. The CDR3 covers 14 residues.

The chain is built from TRBV4-1 and TRBJ2-3, with 9 bases lining up with TRBD2. The CDR3 contains 17 residues. The germline V gene has CDR1 MGHRA and CDR2 YSYEKL. Trimming at V came to 0 bases and at J to 4 bases, leaving 8 bases not matched to a gene. CDR3 DNA sequence: TGCGCCAGCAGCCAAGAGAGGGTAGTAGCGGGGGCAGATACGCAGTATTTT. This sequence encodes CASSQERVVAGADTQYF.